This T cell receptor (beta chain) comes out of a study of cytomegalovirus exposure and HLA in healthy donors. This CDR3 has 13 amino acids. Per the germline V gene, CDR1 is SGHTA and CDR2 is FQGTGA. V was pared by 5 bases and J by 8 bases, with 13 bases between. With 60 Vbeta and 13 Jbeta primers, the PCR was carried out. The repertoire was sequenced with immunoSEQ multiplex PCR; TCRdb's copy has only in-frame clones and lacks some. This table has under 300,000 clones, approximately 90% appearing once. The TCR sequence derives from a man aged 35 to 55 in good health and CMV-seropositive. Specimen: PBMCs. This chain joins TRBV7-3 and TRBJ2-1; possible D gene TRBD1, 6 bases. The CDR3 region has the DNA TGTGCCAGCAGCCTCCGCCCAGGGGATGAGCAGTTCTTC. Translated, it gives CASSLRPGDEQFF.